Sequencing of this TCR beta chain was carried out in a study of T cell responses to AZD1222 COVID-19 vaccine. As concerns this clone: Its specificity is not known.

TCRdb's table, derived via immunoSEQ multiplex PCR, lists solely in-frame clones and lacks some. The table includes about 59,000 clones, over 80% detected once. J gave up 3 bases and V 4 bases, and 8 bases lay outside the gene matches. The CDR3 runs to 15 residues. Germline assignment: CDR1 SGDLS and CDR2 YYNGEE. Whole-study findings and limits: Vaccine-associated CD4 TCRs spanned spike, dominant at 160-218 and 743-854. The sample set comprised mostly white British donors with more females, and clonal diversity was possibly underestimated. The study found Spike-specific TCR breadth and depth rose after two AZD1222 doses. Nearly half of the spike-specific TCRs reportedly recognize variant regions that carry no mutations.

The sequences come from peripheral blood, collected on day 0 of AZD1222 vaccination. The chain uses TRBV9 and TRBJ1-2; 8 positions match TRBD1. This clonotype was obtained from an adult in good health. The CDR3: CASSPSGTGDYGYTF. The DNA of the CDR3 is TGTGCCAGCAGCCCATCCGGGACAGGAGACTATGGCTACACCTTC.